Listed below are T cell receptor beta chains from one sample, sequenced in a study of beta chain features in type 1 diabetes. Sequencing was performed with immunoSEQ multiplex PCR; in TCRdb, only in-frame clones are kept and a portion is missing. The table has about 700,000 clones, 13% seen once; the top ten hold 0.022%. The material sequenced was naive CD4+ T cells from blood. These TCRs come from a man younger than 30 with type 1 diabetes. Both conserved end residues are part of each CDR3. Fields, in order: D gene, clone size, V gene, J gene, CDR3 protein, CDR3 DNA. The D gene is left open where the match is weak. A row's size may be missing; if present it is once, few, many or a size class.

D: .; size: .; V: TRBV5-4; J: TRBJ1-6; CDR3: CASGTYYNSPLHF; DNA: TGTGCCAGCGGGACATACTATAATTCACCCCTCCACTTT
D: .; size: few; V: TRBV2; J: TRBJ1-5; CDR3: CASSDRTASNQPQHF; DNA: TGTGCCAGCAGTGATAGGACGGCGAGCAATCAGCCCCAGCATTTT
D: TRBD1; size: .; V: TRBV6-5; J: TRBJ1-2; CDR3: CASSYAGQGDYGYTF; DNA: TGTGCCAGCAGTTACGCGGGACAGGGCGACTATGGCTACACCTTC
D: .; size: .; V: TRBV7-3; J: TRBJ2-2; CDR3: CASSLPAVGTGELFF; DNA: TGTGCCAGCAGCTTACCGGCGGTTGGGACCGGGGAGCTGTTTTTT
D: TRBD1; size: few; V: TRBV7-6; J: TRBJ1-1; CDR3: CASSIRQGMNTEAFF; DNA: TGTGCCAGCAGCATAAGACAGGGAATGAACACTGAAGCTTTCTTT
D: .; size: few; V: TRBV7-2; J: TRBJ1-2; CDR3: CASSPRVGATPANYGYTF; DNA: TGTGCCAGCAGCCCCCGGGTGGGGGCTACGCCTGCTAACTATGGCTACACCTTC
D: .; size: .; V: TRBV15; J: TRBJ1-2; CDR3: CATSRGPGGYTF; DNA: TGTGCCACCAGCAGAGGACCAGGGGGCTACACCTTC
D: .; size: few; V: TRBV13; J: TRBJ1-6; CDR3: CASSLASDHNSPLHF; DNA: TGTGCCAGCAGCTTAGCGTCAGATCATAATTCACCCCTCCACTTT
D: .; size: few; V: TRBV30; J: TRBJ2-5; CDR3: CAWSVRVETQYF; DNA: TGTGCCTGGAGTGTACGGGTGGAGACCCAGTACTTC
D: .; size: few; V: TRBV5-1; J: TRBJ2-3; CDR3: CASSPGIGWVTDTQYF; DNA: TGCGCCAGCAGCCCGGGCATAGGGTGGGTCACAGATACGCAGTATTTT
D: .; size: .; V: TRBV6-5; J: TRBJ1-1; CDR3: CASSYKGDWTEAFF; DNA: TGTGCCAGCAGTTATAAAGGAGATTGGACTGAAGCTTTCTTT
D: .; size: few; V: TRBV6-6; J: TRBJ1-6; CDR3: CASSSATTVSHSPLHF; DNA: TGTGCCAGCAGTTCCGCAACGACGGTCAGCCATTCACCCCTCCACTTT
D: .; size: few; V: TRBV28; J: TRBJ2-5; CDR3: CASSLLSLRGARETQYF; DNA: TGTGCCAGCAGTTTATTATCCCTTCGGGGGGCTCGGGAGACCCAGTACTTC
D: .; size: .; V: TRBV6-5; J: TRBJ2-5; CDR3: CASSLWTDQETQYF; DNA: TGTGCCAGCAGTCTATGGACAGACCAAGAGACCCAGTACTTC
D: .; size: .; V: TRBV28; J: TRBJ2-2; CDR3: CASSPLNRVYTGELFF; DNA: TGTGCCAGCAGTCCTCTAAACAGGGTCTACACCGGGGAGCTGTTTTTT
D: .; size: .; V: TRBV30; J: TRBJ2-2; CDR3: CAWDNSGELFF; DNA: TGTGCCTGGGACAATTCCGGGGAGCTGTTTTTT
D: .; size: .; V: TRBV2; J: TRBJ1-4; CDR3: CASNTNSNNEKLFF; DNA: TGTGCCAGCAATACAAACAGTAACAATGAAAAACTGTTTTTT
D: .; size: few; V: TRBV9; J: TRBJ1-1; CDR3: CASSARAGMNTEAFF; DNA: TGTGCCAGCAGCGCAAGAGCGGGAATGAACACTGAAGCTTTCTTT
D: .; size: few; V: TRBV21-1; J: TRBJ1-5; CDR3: CASNRDREYGQDQPQHF; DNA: TGTGCCAGCAATCGGGACAGGGAATACGGCCAGGATCAGCCCCAGCATTTT
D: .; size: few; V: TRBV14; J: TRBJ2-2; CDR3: CASSQRTGYSGELFF; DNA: TGTGCCAGCAGCCAGAGAACAGGGTACTCCGGGGAGCTGTTTTTT
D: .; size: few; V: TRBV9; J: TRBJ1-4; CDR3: CASSVVAGSGEKLFF; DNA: TGTGCCAGCAGCGTGGTGGCGGGATCGGGTGAAAAACTGTTTTTT
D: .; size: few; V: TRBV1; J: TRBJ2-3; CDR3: CTSSQQRGQITDTQYF; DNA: TGCACCAGCAGCCAACAAAGAGGACAGATCACAGATACGCAGTATTTT
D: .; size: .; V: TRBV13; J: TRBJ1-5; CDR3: CASSSSQYNQPQHF; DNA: TGTGCCAGCAGCTCTAGCCAGTACAATCAGCCCCAGCATTTT
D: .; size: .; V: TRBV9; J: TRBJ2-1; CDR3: CASIPPGLTRYNEQFF; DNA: TGTGCCAGCATTCCCCCCGGACTCACAAGGTACAATGAGCAGTTCTTC
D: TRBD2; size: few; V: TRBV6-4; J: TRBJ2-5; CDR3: CASSVTSGEQETQYF; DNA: TGTGCCAGCAGTGTGACTAGCGGGGAGCAAGAGACCCAGTACTTC
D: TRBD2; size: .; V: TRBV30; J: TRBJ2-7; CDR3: CAWSIGGAYEQYF; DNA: TGTGCCTGGAGTATCGGGGGGGCCTACGAGCAGTACTTC
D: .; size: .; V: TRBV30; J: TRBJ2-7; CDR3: CAWSETGKVYEQYF; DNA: TGTGCCTGGAGTGAAACAGGGAAAGTATACGAGCAGTACTTC
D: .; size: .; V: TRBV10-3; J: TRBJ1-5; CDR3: CAISDAGDNQPQHF; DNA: TGTGCCATCAGTGACGCAGGGGACAATCAGCCCCAGCATTTT
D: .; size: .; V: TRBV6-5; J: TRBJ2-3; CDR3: CASSYSGRLTDTQYF; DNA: TGTGCCAGCAGTTATTCCGGGCGTCTTACAGATACGCAGTATTTT
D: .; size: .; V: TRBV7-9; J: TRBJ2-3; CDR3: CASSLVSGDTQYF; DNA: TGTGCCAGCAGCTTAGTATCCGGAGATACGCAGTATTTT
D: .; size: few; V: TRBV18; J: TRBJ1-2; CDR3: CASSPPSDYGYTF; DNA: TGTGCCAGCTCACCACCGTCGGACTATGGCTACACCTTC
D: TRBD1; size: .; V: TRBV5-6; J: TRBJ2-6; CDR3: CASRGQSGANVLTF; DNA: TGTGCCAGCAGGGGACAGTCTGGGGCCAACGTCCTGACTTTC
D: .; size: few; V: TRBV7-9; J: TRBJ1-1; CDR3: CASSAEDRGFSAFF; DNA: TGTGCCAGCAGCGCAGAAGACCGGGGTTTCTCGGCTTTCTTT
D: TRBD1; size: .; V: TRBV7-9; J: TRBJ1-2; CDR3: CASSTGQLGYGYTF; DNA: TGTGCCAGCAGCACGGGACAGCTCGGCTATGGCTACACCTTC
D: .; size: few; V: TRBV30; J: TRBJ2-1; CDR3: CACRGALPYNEQFF; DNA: TGTGCCTGTAGAGGGGCGCTCCCCTACAATGAGCAGTTCTTC
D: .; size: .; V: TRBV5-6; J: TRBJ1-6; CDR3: CATEGWGYNSPLHF; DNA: TGTGCCACTGAGGGATGGGGATATAATTCACCCCTCCACTTT
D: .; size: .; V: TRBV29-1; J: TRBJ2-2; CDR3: CSVGLYTGELFF; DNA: TGCAGCGTTGGTCTATACACCGGGGAGCTGTTTTTT
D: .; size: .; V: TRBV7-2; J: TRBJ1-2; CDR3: CASSSKSSHNRYGYTF; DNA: TGTGCCAGCAGCTCCAAAAGTTCCCACAACCGCTATGGCTACACCTTC
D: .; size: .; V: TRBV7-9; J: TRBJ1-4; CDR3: CASSLGYAAINEKLFF; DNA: TGTGCCAGCAGCTTAGGATACGCAGCCATCAATGAAAAACTGTTTTTT
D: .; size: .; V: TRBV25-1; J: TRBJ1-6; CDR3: CASRQYDNSPLHF; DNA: TGTGCCAGCAGACAGTACGATAATTCACCCCTCCACTTT
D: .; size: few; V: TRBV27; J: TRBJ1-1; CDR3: CASSFRGVNTEAFF; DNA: TGTGCCAGCAGCTTCCGAGGGGTGAACACTGAAGCTTTCTTT
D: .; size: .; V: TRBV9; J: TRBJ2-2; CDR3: CASKSEGRELFF; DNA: TGTGCCAGCAAGTCGGAGGGCAGGGAGCTGTTTTTT
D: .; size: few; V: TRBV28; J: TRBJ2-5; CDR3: CASSKTVQETQYF; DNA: TGTGCCAGCAGTAAGACAGTCCAAGAGACCCAGTACTTC
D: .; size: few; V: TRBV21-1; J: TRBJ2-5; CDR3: CASSKGDPGRQETQYF; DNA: TGTGCCAGCAGCAAAGGAGATCCAGGCAGACAAGAGACCCAGTACTTC
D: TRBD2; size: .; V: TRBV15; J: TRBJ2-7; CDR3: CATSILAGASYEQYF; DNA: TGTGCCACCAGCATACTAGCGGGGGCGTCCTACGAGCAGTACTTC
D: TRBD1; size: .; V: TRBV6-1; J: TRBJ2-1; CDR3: CASRAGTGVNEQFF; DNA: TGTGCCAGCAGGGCCGGGACAGGGGTGAATGAGCAGTTCTTC
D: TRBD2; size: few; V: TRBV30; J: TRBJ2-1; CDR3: CAHGSGDLGHEQFF; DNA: TGTGCGCACGGCAGCGGGGACCTAGGACATGAGCAGTTCTTC
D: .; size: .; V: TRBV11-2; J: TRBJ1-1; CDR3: CASSFQARGTEAFF; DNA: TGTGCCAGCAGCTTTCAGGCGAGGGGCACTGAAGCTTTCTTT
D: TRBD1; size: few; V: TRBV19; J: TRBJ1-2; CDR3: CASSIPDRVYTF; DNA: TGTGCCAGTAGTATACCAGACAGGGTCTACACCTTC
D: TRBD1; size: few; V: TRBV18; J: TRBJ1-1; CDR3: CASSPPGTGDTEAFF; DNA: TGTGCCAGCTCACCACCCGGGACAGGGGATACTGAAGCTTTCTTT
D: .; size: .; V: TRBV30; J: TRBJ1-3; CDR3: CAWVRGTGNTIYF; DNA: TGTGCCTGGGTTCGTGGTACTGGAAACACCATATATTTT
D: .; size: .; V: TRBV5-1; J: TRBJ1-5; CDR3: CASSFDPVGNQPQHF; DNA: TGCGCCAGCAGCTTCGACCCAGTGGGCAATCAGCCCCAGCATTTT